The next 25 T cell receptor beta chains were all read from a single sample in a study of blood T cell repertoires in COVID-19. Clones were read by immunoSEQ multiplex PCR, and TCRdb kept only the in-frame ones, dropping some. The data show under 350,000 clones, 85% to 90% seen once. Sample: peripheral blood. The receptors were sampled from a man aged 35-49 years with acute or convalescent COVID-19.

The V gene is TRBV12-3 or TRBV12-4, the J gene TRBJ2-1; D might be TRBD1 (5 bases). The CDR3 contains 13 residues. Trimming shortened V by 2 bases and J by 8 bases, and 10 bases separated the two germline ends. CDR3 sequence reads: CASSLPNRYEQFF. The CDR3 region has the DNA TGTGCCAGCAGTTTACCTAACAGGTATGAGCAGTTCTTC.

This rearrangement joins TRBV4-2 to TRBJ2-1; 13 bases are a match to TRBD2. Per germline, CDR1 LGHNA and CDR2 YNFKEQ. The CDR3 contains 16 residues. Trimming removed 1 base from V and 9 bases from J; junction bases left unmatched: 6. The CDR3, as DNA: TGTGCCAGCAGCCAAGCACTAGCGGGGGGGCCAGGTGAGCAGTTCTTC. Translation: CASSQALAGGPGEQFF.

The chain couples TRBV12-3 or TRBV12-4 to TRBJ2-3; no clear D gene. This CDR3 spans 12 amino acids. Trimming took 3 bases from V and 5 from J, leaving 6 bases between them. For the CDR3, the DNA is TGTGCCAGCAGTTTGACGGGAGATACGCAGTATTTT. Residues: CASSLTGDTQYF.

This clone was detected only a few times. CDR3 loop: CASSTSLPGQGGGYTF. CDR3 nucleotides: TGTGCCAGCAGTACGTCCCTACCGGGACAGGGTGGTGGCTACACCTTC. This chain uses TRBV5-4 with TRBJ1-2; 9 positions agree with TRBD1. Per germline, CDR1 SGHNT and CDR2 YYREEE (reference sequence). V lost 5 bases, J lost 7 bases, and 15 bases stayed unmatched. The CDR3 consists of 16 residues.

The rearrangement uses TRBV6-5 and TRBJ1-1; 7 bases agree with TRBD1. CDR1 is MNHEY, CDR2 SVGAGI, per germline. J gave up 0 bases and V 6 bases, and 7 bases lay outside the gene matches. The length of the CDR3 is 15 residues. CDR3 coding DNA: TGTGCCAGCAGGACGGGGACAGTTATGAACACTGAAGCTTTCTTT. Translated, it gives CASRTGTVMNTEAFF.

This clone appeared a few times. This sequence joins TRBV30 and TRBJ1-5, with D possibly being TRBD1 (5 bases). This CDR3 has 12 residues. V lost 3 bases and J lost 7, with 10 bases in between. The germline V gene encodes CDR1 GTSNPN and CDR2 SVGIG (reference sequence). The CDR3 spells CAWSREGQPQHF. In DNA, the CDR3 is TGTGCCTGGAGCAGGGAAGGGCAGCCCCAGCATTTT.

V is TRBV7-3 and J is TRBJ2-2; 7 bases map to TRBD2. The CDR3 is 16 amino acids. The V and J ends lost 2 bases and 0 bases, in that order; junction bases with no gene match: 3. Germline CDR1 reads SGHTA; CDR2 reads FQGTGA. The CDR3 is CASSLASGSNTGELFF. The CDR3 DNA reads as TGTGCCAGCAGCTTAGCTAGCGGATCGAACACCGGGGAGCTGTTTTTT. The variable domain in full, with the rest retrieved from reference TRBV7-3 and TRBJ2-2, is GAGVSQTPSNKVTEKGKYVELRCDPISGHTALYWYRQSLGQGPEFLIYFQGTGAADDSGLPNDRFFAVRPEGSVSTLKIQRTERGDSAVYLCASSLASGSNTGELFFGEGSRLTVL.

The genes are TRBV29-1 and TRBJ1-1; a weak D match, TRBD1 (6 bases). V lost 7 bases and J lost 7, with 16 bases in between. This CDR3 region has 12 residues. Per germline, CDR1 SQVTM and CDR2 ANQGSEA. This CDR3 reads CSADFQGHEAFF. CDR3 bases: TGCAGCGCTGACTTTCAGGGGCATGAAGCTTTCTTT.

The J gene is TRBJ1-1, the V gene TRBV6-5; TRBD1 matches at 8 bases. The V gene end was trimmed by 7 bases and the J gene end by 0 bases; junction bases not matched to a gene: 7. In germline, CDR1 is MNHEY, CDR2 SVGAGI. The CDR3 sequence is 15 residues long. CDR3 in DNA: TGTGCCAGCAAAGGACAGGGCGGGATGAACACTGAAGCTTTCTTT. It translates to CASKGQGGMNTEAFF.

The V call is TRBV5-4, the J call TRBJ1-1; unclear D gene. From germline, CDR1 is SGHNT and CDR2 YYREEE (reference sequence). V was pared by 3 bases and J by 7 bases, with 13 bases between. The CDR3 spans 13 residues. The CDR3, as DNA: TGTGCCAGCAGCTATTCTCCGGAGCTTGAAGCTTTCTTT. Protein sequence: CASSYSPELEAFF.

For this clone: The same CDR3 can be traced to other DNA sequences in this sample. The CDR3 bases are TGCGCCAGCAGTCGCGGCAGGGGCAATGAGCAGTTCTTC. It is translated as CASSRGRGNEQFF. This chain links TRBV10-1 with TRBJ2-1, with D perhaps matching TRBD1 (6 bases). This CDR3 is 13 amino acids long. Germline V CDR1 and CDR2: WNHNN, SYGVQD (reference sequence). Trimming took 5 bases from V and 6 from J, leaving 11 bases between them.

V gene TRBV6-5 combines with J gene TRBJ1-4; TRBD1 aligns across 8 bases. Germline CDR1 is MNHEY and CDR2 is SVGAGI. V trimming: 4 bases; J trimming: 7 bases; junction bases outside the gene matches: 11. The CDR3 has 16 amino acids. CDR3 bases: TGTGCCAGCAGTTCTCCAAGCCCGACAGGGGTTGAAAAACTGTTTTTT. Translation: CASSSPSPTGVEKLFF.

This chain joins TRBV6-6 and TRBJ1-2; 8 bases align to TRBD1. The germline CDR1 and CDR2 sequences are MNHNY and SVGAGI (reference sequence). V trimming: 7 bases; J trimming: 8 bases; junction bases outside the gene matches: 6. This CDR3 spans 12 amino acids. The CDR3 nucleotides are TGTGCCAGCATTCTACAGGGGGAAGGCTACACCTTC. The encoded protein is CASILQGEGYTF.

J is TRBJ1-5 and V is TRBV2, with TRBD1 matching over 9 bases. CDR1 SNHLY and CDR2 FYNNEI come from the germline V gene. The CDR3 is made up of 12 amino acids. The J segment lost 12 bases and the V segment lost 6 bases, leaving 6 bases of the junction unmatched. In nucleotides, the CDR3 is TGTGCCAGCAGGGAACCGGGACAGGGCCAGCATTTT. Its translation is CASREPGQGQHF.

The V and J genes are TRBV2 and TRBJ2-5; TRBD1 matches at 10 bases. With V trimmed by 8 bases and J by 0 bases, 12 bases remained unmatched. Germline assignment: CDR1 SNHLY and CDR2 FYNNEI. CDR3 length equals 17 residues. The CDR3 is CASLPGQGRKDQETQYF. DNA for the CDR3: TGTGCCAGCCTCCCGGGACAGGGGCGCAAAGACCAAGAGACCCAGTACTTC. Filled out from reference TRBV2 and TRBJ2-5, the complete variable domain reads EPEVTQTPSHQVTQMGQEVILRCVPISNHLYFYWYRQILGQKVEFLVSFYNNEISEKSEIFDDQFSVERPDGSNFTLKIRSTKLEDSAMYFCASLPGQGRKDQETQYFGPGTRLLVL.

The chain combines TRBV10-1 with TRBJ2-1; maybe TRBD2 (6 bases). V was shortened by 11 bases and J by 8 bases, with 16 bases between the two germline ends. The CDR3 is 12 residues long. Looked up from germline, CDR1 is WNHNN and CDR2 is SYGVQD (reference sequence). The CDR3 loop reads CAVSGREDEQFF. CDR3 in DNA: TGCGCCGTAAGCGGAAGGGAGGATGAGCAGTTCTTC.

The chain is built from TRBV12-5 and TRBJ1-1; D perhaps matches TRBD1 (5 bases). The germline CDR1 and CDR2 sequences are LGHNT and FRNRAP. This CDR3 is 14 amino acids long. Trimming left V 2 bases short and J 3 bases short, with 10 bases between. The DNA for the CDR3 is TGTGCTAGTGGTTTGAGAGGAGGGGACACTGAAGCTTTCTTT. Encoded protein: CASGLRGGDTEAFF. The full variable domain, with the rest looked up from reference TRBV12-5 and TRBJ1-1, is DARVTQTPRHKVTEMGQEVTMRCQPILGHNTVFWYRQTMMQGLELLAYFRNRAPLDDSGMPKDRFSAEMPDATLATLKIQPSEPRDSAVYFCASGLRGGDTEAFFGQGTRLTVV.

The V and J genes are TRBV11-3 and TRBJ2-1; D not resolved. The CDR3 is 13 residues long. Germline values: CDR1 SGHNT, CDR2 YENEEA. V was cut by 5 bases and J by 7 bases, with 12 bases left in between. This chain's CDR3 is CASSPTLGNEQFF. CDR3 sequence (DNA): TGTGCCAGCAGCCCGACCCTCGGGAATGAGCAGTTCTTC.

The V gene is TRBV3-1 (or the pseudogene TRBV3-2), the J gene TRBJ2-2; TRBD1 is a possible D gene (6 bases). V gave up 0 bases and J gave up 8 bases, with 22 bases separating them. The CDR3 sequence is 18 residues long. Germline CDR1 is LGHDT and CDR2 is YNNKEL (reference sequence). The CDR3 DNA reads as TGTGCCAGCAGCCAAGAAATCGAAAGGGGGACCGGACGAGGGGAGCTGTTTTTT. This codes for CASSQEIERGTGRGELFF.

V is TRBV27 and J is TRBJ2-7; the match to TRBD1 covers 11 bases. The length of the CDR3 is 15 residues. Trimming at V came to 2 bases and at J to 3 bases, leaving 3 bases not matched to a gene. CDR1 and CDR2 from the germline V gene are MNHEY and SMNVEV (reference sequence). The CDR3 here is CASSLGGQGVYEQYF. The CDR3 DNA follows: TGTGCCAGCAGTTTAGGGGGACAGGGGGTCTACGAGCAGTACTTC.

This chain links TRBV11-2 with TRBJ2-1; D unresolved. The CDR3 is made up of 14 amino acids. Germline loops: CDR1 SGHAT, CDR2 FQNNGV. Deletions cut 5 bases from V and 0 bases from J, with 8 bases between. CDR3 DNA: TGTGCCAGCAGCCCATTTCCCTCCTACAATGAGCAGTTCTTC. Its translation is CASSPFPSYNEQFF.

The CDR3 DNA follows: TGTGCCAGCAGGCTCTGGGAGACTGAAGCTTTCTTT. Translating it yields CASRLWETEAFF. J is TRBJ1-1 and V is TRBV12-3 or TRBV12-4; D is unclear. V gave up 6 bases and J gave up 5 bases, with 10 bases separating them. The CDR3 is made up of 12 amino acids.

This clone showed up just once. This rearrangement joins TRBV2 to TRBJ1-1; maybe TRBD1 (5 bases). In germline, CDR1 is SNHLY, CDR2 FYNNEI. Trimming left V 9 bases short and J 8 bases short, with 22 bases between. The CDR3 length is 14 residues. For the CDR3, the DNA is TGTGCCAGGGGCGGGAACAGGTGGGGGAAGGAAGCTTTCTTT. Translated, it gives CARGGNRWGKEAFF.

V gene TRBV7-2 combines with J gene TRBJ2-5, with 7 nucleotides matching TRBD2. The trim removed 4 bases at V and 4 bases at J, leaving 9 bases unmatched. The CDR3 is 15 residues long. Germline V gene sequence: CDR1 SGHTA, CDR2 FQGNSA. CDR3 loop: CASSWRSGVSETQYF. The CDR3 DNA reads TGTGCCAGCAGCTGGAGAAGCGGGGTTTCAGAGACCCAGTACTTC.

The genes are TRBV5-4 and TRBJ1-1; the match to TRBD1 covers 8 bases. After removal of 3 bases from V and 5 bases from J, the junction contained 6 bases not matched to a gene. The CDR3 covers 14 residues. The germline V gene encodes CDR1 SGHNT and CDR2 YYREEE (reference sequence). CDR3 in DNA: TGTGCCAGCAGCTGGTTGGACAGGGTAACTGAAGCTTTCTTT. Amino acid sequence: CASSWLDRVTEAFF. The whole variable domain, remainder taken from reference TRBV5-4 and TRBJ1-1, is ETGVTQSPTHLIKTRGQQVTLRCSSQSGHNTVSWYQQALGQGPQFIFQYYREEENGRGNFPPRFSGLQFPNYSSELNVNALELDDSALYLCASSWLDRVTEAFFGQGTRLTVV.